This TCR beta chain was documented in a study of post-analysis software for immune sequencing data. Study information: There were relapsing-remitting, secondary progressive and progressive-relapsing multiple sclerosis among the disease courses included. The study's findings and limits: Comparison of patients with controls showed five or six TRBV segments more frequent in patients, TRBV5-6, TRBV5-1 and TRBV20-1 among them. Strong same-batch co-clustering of samples appeared with F measure clustering. For normalized Chao1 diversity, multiple sclerosis patients scored significantly lower than controls did.

With regard to this clonotype: Its antigen is unidentified.

cDNA libraries for TCR beta contained unique molecular identifiers. TCRdb recomputed calls from the PCR reads with MiXCR, one row per CDR3 protein. The data hold 650,000 to 850,000 distinct CDR3 sequences, with about 57% observed a single time. CDR1 and CDR2 (germline): SGHDN, FVKESK. The CDR3 has 14 amino acids. V shed 0 bases and J shed 5 bases, with 10 bases lying between them. V gene TRBV14 combines with J gene TRBJ1-1; D might be TRBD1 (5 bases). This TCR derives from a girl aged 10-17 years with multiple sclerosis. The sample was blood. Written as DNA, the CDR3 is TGTGCCAGCAGCCAAGACAGGGTGAGGACTGAAGCTTTCTTT. Translation: CASSQDRVRTEAFF.